The clone carrying this T cell receptor beta chain came up a few times. From germline, CDR1 is MRHNA and CDR2 SNTAGT. Trimming shortened V by 8 bases and J by 3 bases, and 10 bases separated the two germline ends. The CDR3 has 13 amino acids. The entry originates in a study of cytomegalovirus exposure and HLA in healthy donors. Here immunoSEQ multiplex PCR was the method, and the copy in TCRdb shows in-frame clones only, minus some. The data show about 250,000 clones, with roughly 84% seen just once and around 11% held by the top ten. The receptor was derived from a man aged 18 to 29 in good health and CMV-seropositive. The sample consisted of PBMCs. The rearrangement uses TRBV6-4 and TRBJ2-2; D remains ambiguous. The CDR3 protein is CASRNGDTGELFF. CDR3 sequence (DNA): TGTGCCAGCCGCAACGGCGACACCGGGGAGCTGTTTTTT.